Listed below are T cell receptor beta chains from one sample, sequenced in a study of beta chain features in type 1 diabetes. The repertoire was sequenced with immunoSEQ multiplex PCR; TCRdb's copy has only in-frame clones and lacks some. In the table there are hundreds of thousands of clones, about 15% of which are singletons. Sequencing used naive CD4+ T cells from blood. These TCRs come from a man aged 25 to 40 in good health. The CDR3 runs from the conserved cysteine through the conserved F or W. Fields, in order: V gene, J gene, D gene, CDR3 protein. The D gene is left open where the match is weak.

TRBV11-2	TRBJ2-1	TRBD2	CASSGIAGVHNEQFF
TRBV29-1	TRBJ2-3	NA	CSVGDATDTQYF
TRBV7-2	TRBJ2-3	NA	CASSTYPSLSGTDTQYF
TRBV7-9	TRBJ1-5	NA	CASSFDGNQPQHF
TRBV13	TRBJ1-2	TRBD1	CASSKEGQGRRGYTF
TRBV6-5	TRBJ2-7	NA	CASSYSYRSTTYEQYF
TRBV7-9	TRBJ1-2	NA	CASSLRAYGYTF
TRBV11-2	TRBJ2-3	NA	CASTARAVTDTQYF
TRBV9	TRBJ2-7	NA	CASSVGSRVQNEQYF
TRBV2	TRBJ1-6	NA	CASSERGGTYNSPLHF
TRBV19	TRBJ2-7	NA	CASSVQQSYEQYF
TRBV7-9	TRBJ2-1	NA	CASSSTPSSYNEQFF
TRBV14	TRBJ2-7	NA	CASSPTLISYEQYF
TRBV29-1	TRBJ2-1	NA	CSVEHPREQFF
TRBV15	TRBJ2-1	TRBD1	CATSREGTGGAYNEQFF
TRBV11-3	TRBJ2-1	NA	CASAPRDYNEQFF
TRBV25-1	TRBJ2-1	NA	CASSAGLNEQFF